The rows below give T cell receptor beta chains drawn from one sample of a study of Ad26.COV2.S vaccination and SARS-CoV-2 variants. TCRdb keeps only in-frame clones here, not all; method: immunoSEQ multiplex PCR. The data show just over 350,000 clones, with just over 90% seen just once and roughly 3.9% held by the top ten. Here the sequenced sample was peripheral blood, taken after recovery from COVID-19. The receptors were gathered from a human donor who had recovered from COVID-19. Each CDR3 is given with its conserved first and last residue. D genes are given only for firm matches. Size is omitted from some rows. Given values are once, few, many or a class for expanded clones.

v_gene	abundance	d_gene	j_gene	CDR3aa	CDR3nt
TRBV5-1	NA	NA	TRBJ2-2	CASMRNPNTGELFF	TGCGCCAGTATGAGGAATCCGAACACCGGGGAGCTGTTTTTT
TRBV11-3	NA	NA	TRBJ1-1	CASSSEGNTEAFF	TGTGCCAGCAGCTCAGAAGGGAACACTGAAGCTTTCTTT
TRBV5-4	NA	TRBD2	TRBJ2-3	CASSSTQLAADTQYF	TGTGCCAGCAGCTCCACCCAACTAGCGGCAGATACGCAGTATTTT
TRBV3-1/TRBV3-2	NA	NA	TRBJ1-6	CASSQGGREWFNSPLHF	TGTGCCAGCAGCCAGGGGGGAAGGGAATGGTTTAATTCACCCCTCCACTTT
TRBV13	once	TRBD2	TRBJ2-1	CASSGTSGGAGYNEQFF	TGTGCCAGCAGTGGGACTAGCGGGGGGGCCGGGTACAATGAGCAGTTCTTC
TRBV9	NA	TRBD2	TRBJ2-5	CASSATSGATQETQYF	TGTGCCAGCAGCGCGACTAGCGGGGCAACCCAAGAGACCCAGTACTTC
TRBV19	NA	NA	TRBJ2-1	CASSIQGSYNEQFF	TGTGCCAGTAGTATCCAGGGCTCGTACAATGAGCAGTTCTTC
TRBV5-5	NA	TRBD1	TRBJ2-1	CASSLADREYNEQFF	TGTGCCAGCAGCTTGGCGGACAGGGAATACAATGAGCAGTTCTTC
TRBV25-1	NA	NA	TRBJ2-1	CASTPTGPKGNEQFF	TGTGCCAGCACCCCAACGGGCCCAAAAGGGAATGAGCAGTTCTTC
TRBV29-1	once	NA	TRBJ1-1	CSANRGLWRGRRENTEAFF	TGCAGCGCCAACCGGGGATTGTGGCGGGGCCGGCGAGAGAACACTGAAGCTTTCTTT
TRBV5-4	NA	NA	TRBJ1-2	CASSPTAGYYGYTF	TGTGCCAGCAGCCCCACGGCAGGGTACTATGGCTACACCTTC
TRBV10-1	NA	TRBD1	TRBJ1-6	CASSERDSTWVSPLHF	TGCGCCAGCAGTGAACGGGACAGCACCTGGGTTTCACCCCTCCACTTT
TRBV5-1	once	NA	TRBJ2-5	CASTILLDSETQYF	TGCGCCAGCACAATCCTACTAGATTCGGAGACCCAGTACTTC
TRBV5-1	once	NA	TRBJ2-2	CASSLARQANTGELFF	TGCGCCAGCAGCTTGGCCCGGCAGGCCAACACCGGGGAGCTGTTTTTT
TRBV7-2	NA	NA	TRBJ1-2	CASSLVTGGGYTF	TGTGCCAGCAGCTTAGTAACCGGGGGGGGCTACACCTTC
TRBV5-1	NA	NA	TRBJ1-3	CASSLDGAGNTIYF	TGCGCCAGCAGCTTGGATGGGGCCGGAAACACCATATATTTT
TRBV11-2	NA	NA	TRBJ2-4	CASSLGILGDIQYF	TGTGCCAGCAGCTTAGGGATTCTGGGGGACATTCAGTACTTC
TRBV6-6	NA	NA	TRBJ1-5	CASSYSGGNSNQPQHF	TGTGCCAGCAGTTACTCGGGGGGAAATAGCAATCAGCCCCAGCATTTT
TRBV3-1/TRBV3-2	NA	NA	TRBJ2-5	CASSQVAGPQETQYF	TGTGCCAGCAGCCAAGTGGCCGGACCACAAGAGACCCAGTACTTC
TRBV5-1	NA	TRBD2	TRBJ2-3	CASSSSGLLTDTQYF	TGCGCCAGCAGCTCGTCGGGACTACTCACAGATACGCAGTATTTT
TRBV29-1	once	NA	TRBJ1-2	CSVIFSGEIYLGYTF	TGCAGCGTTATATTTTCCGGGGAGATTTATCTCGGCTACACCTTC
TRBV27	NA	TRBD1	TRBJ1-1	CASSLGTGGQQAFF	TGTGCCAGCAGTCTAGGGACAGGGGGCCAACAAGCTTTCTTT
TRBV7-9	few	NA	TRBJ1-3	CASSLLETGSGNTIYF	TGTGCCAGCAGCCTATTAGAGACAGGATCCGGAAACACCATATATTTT
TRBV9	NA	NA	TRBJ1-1	CASSVEARNTEAFF	TGTGCCAGCAGCGTAGAAGCGCGGAACACTGAAGCTTTCTTT
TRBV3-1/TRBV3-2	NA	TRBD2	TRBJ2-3	CASSQVGESGVTQYF	TGTGCCAGCAGCCAAGTGGGCGAGAGCGGGGTGACGCAGTATTTT
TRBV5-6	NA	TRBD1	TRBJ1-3	CASSPGTGLNTIYF	TGTGCCAGCAGCCCCGGGACAGGGTTGAACACCATATATTTT
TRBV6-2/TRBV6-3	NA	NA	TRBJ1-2	CASSYLGTNYGYTF	TGTGCCAGCAGTTACCTGGGGACTAACTATGGCTACACCTTC
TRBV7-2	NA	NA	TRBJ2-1	CASSLVWLGSYNEQFF	TGTGCCAGCAGCTTAGTATGGCTAGGCTCCTACAATGAGCAGTTCTTC
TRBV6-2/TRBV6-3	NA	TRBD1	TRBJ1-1	CASSASDRDTEAFF	TGTGCCAGCAGTGCCTCCGACAGGGACACTGAAGCTTTCTTT
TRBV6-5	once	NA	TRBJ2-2	CASSYREFTGELFF	TGTGCCAGCAGTTATCGCGAGTTCACCGGGGAGCTGTTTTTT
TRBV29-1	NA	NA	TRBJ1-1	CSVEVGSTEAFF	TGCAGCGTTGAAGTGGGAAGCACTGAAGCTTTCTTT
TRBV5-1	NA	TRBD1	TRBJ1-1	CASSRGQENTEAFF	TGCGCCAGCAGCCGGGGACAGGAAAACACTGAAGCTTTCTTT
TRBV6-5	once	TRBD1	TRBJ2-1	CASSTRDRGLDEQFF	TGTGCCAGCAGTACCCGGGACAGGGGTTTAGATGAGCAGTTCTTC
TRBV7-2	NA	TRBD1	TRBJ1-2	CASSSDRGYGYGYTF	TGTGCCAGCAGTTCTGACAGGGGTTATGGTTATGGCTACACCTTC
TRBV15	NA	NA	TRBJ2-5	CATSRVGGAVGETQYF	TGTGCCACCAGCAGAGTGGGAGGTGCTGTCGGTGAGACCCAGTACTTC
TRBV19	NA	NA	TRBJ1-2	CASTPGRGRQDGYTF	TGTGCCAGTACCCCGGGGCGAGGCAGACAAGATGGCTACACCTTC
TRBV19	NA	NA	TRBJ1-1	CASSSGQSNTEAFF	TGTGCCAGTAGTTCTGGGCAGTCGAACACTGAAGCTTTCTTT
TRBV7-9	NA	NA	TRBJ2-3	CASSVVQGSDTQYF	TGTGCCAGCAGCGTAGTCCAGGGCTCAGATACGCAGTATTTT
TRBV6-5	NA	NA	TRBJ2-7	CASRRTASSYEQYF	TGTGCCAGCCGTCGGACTGCCAGCTCCTACGAGCAGTACTTC
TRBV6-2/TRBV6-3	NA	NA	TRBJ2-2	CASSYSERPGDPTGELFF	TGTGCCAGCAGTTACTCGGAGCGCCCGGGGGACCCCACCGGGGAGCTGTTTTTT
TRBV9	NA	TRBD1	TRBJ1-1	CASRGTGGANTEAFF	TGTGCCAGCAGGGGGACAGGGGGCGCGAACACTGAAGCTTTCTTT
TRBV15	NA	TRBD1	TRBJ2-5	CATSRRARWTGDQETQYF	TGTGCCACCAGCAGACGTGCCCGTTGGACAGGCGACCAAGAGACCCAGTACTTC
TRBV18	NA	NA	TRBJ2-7	CASSPQGRGYEQYF	TGTGCCAGCTCACCACAGGGAAGGGGTTACGAGCAGTACTTC
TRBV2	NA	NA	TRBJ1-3	CASSEGGGSGNTIYF	TGTGCCAGCAGTGAAGGGGGCGGCTCTGGAAACACCATATATTTT
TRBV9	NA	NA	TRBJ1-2	CASSGGTGRRPGYTF	TGTGCCAGCAGCGGGGGGACTGGACGGCGACCTGGCTACACCTTC
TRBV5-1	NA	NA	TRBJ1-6	CASSHGQTNSPLHF	TGCGCCAGCAGCCACGGACAGACGAATTCACCCCTCCACTTT
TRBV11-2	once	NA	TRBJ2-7	CASSLGATSYEQYF	TGTGCCAGCAGCTTAGGGGCGACATCCTACGAGCAGTACTTC
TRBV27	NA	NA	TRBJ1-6	CASSYYNSPLHF	TGTGCCAGCAGTTACTATAATTCACCCCTCCACTTT
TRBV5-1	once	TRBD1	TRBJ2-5	CASSVGTVQETQYF	TGCGCCAGCAGCGTCGGGACAGTTCAAGAGACCCAGTACTTC
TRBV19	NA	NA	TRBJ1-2	CASGRRSYGYTF	TGTGCCAGTGGGCGACGGAGCTATGGCTACACCTTC
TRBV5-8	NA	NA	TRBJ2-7	CASSLAGTASPYEQYF	TGTGCCAGCAGCTTGGCCGGGACCGCATCCCCCTACGAGCAGTACTTC
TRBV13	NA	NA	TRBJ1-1	CASSQGTADTEAFF	TGTGCCAGCAGCCAGGGGACTGCAGACACTGAAGCTTTCTTT
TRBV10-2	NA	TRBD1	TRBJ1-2	CASSSLPGGNGYTF	TGCGCCAGCAGTTCCCTCCCAGGGGGCAATGGCTACACCTTC
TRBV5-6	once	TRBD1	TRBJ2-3	CASSFGTGADTQYF	TGTGCCAGCAGCTTCGGGACAGGGGCCGATACGCAGTATTTT
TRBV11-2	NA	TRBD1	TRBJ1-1	CASSSRTGGALNTEAFF	TGTGCCAGCAGCTCCCGGACAGGGGGAGCCTTGAACACTGAAGCTTTCTTT
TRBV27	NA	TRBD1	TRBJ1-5	CASSVFGQGNQPQHF	TGTGCCAGCAGTGTATTCGGACAGGGCAATCAGCCCCAGCATTTT
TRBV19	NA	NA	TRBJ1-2	CASSSNGPYYGYTF	TGTGCCAGTAGTTCGAACGGGCCCTACTATGGCTACACCTTC
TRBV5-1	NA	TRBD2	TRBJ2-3	CASSFRLAGTTDTQYF	TGCGCCAGCAGCTTCCGACTAGCGGGAACCACAGATACGCAGTATTTT